The 30 T cell receptor beta chains below were found in one sample sequenced in a study of tissue T cells after allogeneic stem cell transplantation. Sequencing used immunoSEQ multiplex PCR; TCRdb keeps in-frame clones, though not all of them. The sample includes fewer than 30,000 clones, approximately 85% seen only once; the top ten take under 4.5%. The starting material was blood, obtained before transplantation. These receptors originate from a woman between 18 and 50 years old who later had graft-versus-host disease after an allogeneic stem cell transplant.

The rearrangement links TRBV5-6 to TRBJ2-1, with D possibly being TRBD1 (6 bases). The CDR3 totals 14 residues. V was pared by 2 bases and J by 10 bases, with 16 bases between. Germline V CDR1 and CDR2: SGHDT, YYEEEE. Here the CDR3 DNA reads TGTGCCAGCAGCTTTTCCCTCAGGGGTTACGAGCAGTTCTTC. It codes for CASSFSLRGYEQFF.

The chain employs TRBV6-2 or TRBV6-3 and TRBJ2-7; D possibly corresponds to TRBD1 (6 bases). The germline CDR1 and CDR2 sequences are MNHEY and SVGEGT. The ends were cut back, 4 bases at V and 6 bases at J, with 10 bases in the middle. This CDR3 has 12 amino acids. The CDR3 is CASSSGAPEQYF. The CDR3 DNA is TGTGCCAGCAGTTCAGGGGCCCCCGAGCAGTACTTC.

In DNA form, the CDR3 reads TGTGCCCTGGCGGCAGGAGGGGGCGAGCAGTACTTC. As protein: CALAAGGGEQYF. The V and J genes are TRBV10-3 and TRBJ2-7; D assignment may be TRBD1 or TRBD2 (6 bases each). Germline values: CDR1 ENHRY, CDR2 SYGVKD. Trimming removed 11 bases from V and 6 bases from J, with 17 bases in between. The CDR3 is made up of 12 amino acids.

This chain joins TRBV6-5 and TRBJ1-2; 7 bases fit TRBD1. CDR3 length: 15 residues. The junction had 13 bases not matched to a gene; V was cut back by 6 bases and J by 6 bases. From germline, CDR1 is MNHEY and CDR2 SVGAGI. In DNA form, the CDR3 reads TGTGCCAGCAGACCAACCGACAGGGAACGGGATGGCTACACCTTC. It is translated as CASRPTDRERDGYTF.

This chain connects TRBV28 to TRBJ1-1, with 9 bases aligning to TRBD1. The CDR3 runs to 13 residues. The junction had 8 bases not matched to a gene; V was cut back by 11 bases and J by 4 bases. CDR1 is MDHEN and CDR2 is SYDVKM in the germline V gene. The CDR3 protein is CASDRGGGTEAFF. CDR3 DNA sequence: TGTGCCTCCGACAGGGGGGGCGGCACTGAAGCTTTCTTT.

This chain joins TRBV29-1 and TRBJ1-3; the D is unclear. V lost 6 bases, J lost 0 bases, and 12 bases lay in between. The germline gives CDR1 SQVTM, CDR2 ANQGSEA. The CDR3 is 14 amino acids. The CDR3 region has the DNA TGCAGCGTGCTCCAGGTCGACTCTGGAAACACCATATATTTT. Protein: CSVLQVDSGNTIYF. Variable domain in full (rest from reference TRBV29-1 and TRBJ1-3): SAVISQKPSRDICQRGTSLTIQCQVDSQVTMMFWYRQQPGQSLTLIATANQGSEATYESGFVIDKFPISRPNLTFSTLTVSNMSPEDSSIYLCSVLQVDSGNTIYFGEGSWLTVV.

This sequence joins TRBV7-2 and TRBJ2-3; 8 bases align to TRBD2. The CDR3 is 16 amino acids. V dropped 6 bases and J dropped 2; count of bases not matched to a gene: 10. Germline CDR1 is SGHTA and CDR2 is FQGNSA. The CDR3 sequence is CASSSSRGGLTDTQYF. In DNA form, the CDR3 reads TGTGCCAGCAGTTCTAGCCGGGGGGGCCTCACAGATACGCAGTATTTT.

The gene calls are TRBV19 and TRBJ1-1; D not resolved. Trimming took off 3 bases at V and 3 bases at J, with 14 bases between the two ends. The length of the CDR3 is 15 residues. The germline gives CDR1 LNHDA, CDR2 SQIVND (reference sequence). The CDR3 here is CASSMNGDAYTEAFF. The CDR3 DNA sequence: TGTGCCAGTAGTATGAATGGGGATGCCTACACTGAAGCTTTCTTT.

On this clone: The sample carries other DNA sequences with the same CDR3. The genes are TRBV27 and TRBJ2-7; D unresolved. Germline CDR1 reads MNHEY; CDR2 reads SMNVEV (reference sequence). V was pared by 4 bases and J by 1 base, with 2 bases between. There are 11 residues in the CDR3. The CDR3 sequence is CASSSSYEQYF. The CDR3 DNA reads TGTGCCAGCAGTTCGTCCTACGAGCAGTACTTC.

In nucleotides, the CDR3 is TGCGCCAGCAGCCAAGTTGAATGGGGACAGAACACCGGGGAGCTGTTTTTT. This codes for CASSQVEWGQNTGELFF. This chain connects TRBV4-3 to TRBJ2-2; tentatively, D is TRBD1 (6 bases). The V end lost 1 base, the J end lost 1 base, and 13 bases lay between the germline ends. Per the germline V gene, CDR1 is LGHNA and CDR2 is YSLEER. The CDR3 runs 17 residues.

The gene calls are TRBV5-1 and TRBJ2-6; the match to TRBD1 covers 8 bases. CDR1 and CDR2 from the germline V gene are SGHRS and YFSETQ. The CDR3 is 19 residues long. V lost 3 bases to trimming and J lost 0 bases; unmatched junction nucleotides: 11. CDR3 nucleotide sequence: TGCGCCAGCAGCTCGCCGACAGGGGCGATGGTCTCTGGGGCCAACGTCCTGACTTTC. Translated: CASSSPTGAMVSGANVLTF.

J is TRBJ1-4 and V is TRBV4-3, with 8 bases lining up with TRBD1. Germline values: CDR1 LGHNA, CDR2 YSLEER. This CDR3 is 17 amino acids long. The V segment lost 2 bases and the J segment 8 bases; nucleotides outside the gene matches: 13. CDR3 nucleotide sequence: TGCGCCAGCAGCCAATACTTCTCCGGGACAGGTCTAGAAAAACTGTTTTTT. Protein sequence: CASSQYFSGTGLEKLFF.

This clone was counted once. The chain uses TRBV6-4 and TRBJ2-1; 9 bases line up with TRBD2. Germline values: CDR1 MRHNA, CDR2 SNTAGT. Trimming took 3 bases from V and 0 from J; bases not matched to a gene: 0. The CDR3 spans 15 residues. The CDR3 nucleotides are TGTGCCAGCAGTGAGCGGGGGGGCTCCTACAATGAGCAGTTCTTC. Encoded protein: CASSERGGSYNEQFF.

The gene calls are TRBV27 and TRBJ1-4; 7 bases line up with TRBD1. The CDR3 loop spans 14 amino acids. The V gene's germline CDR1 is MNHEY and CDR2 SMNVEV (reference sequence). V lost 5 bases and J lost 7; bases outside the gene matches: 7. The DNA of the CDR3 is TGTGCCAGCAGTCCTCGGACAGGCGTTGAAAAACTGTTTTTT. The encoded protein is CASSPRTGVEKLFF.

This rearrangement joins TRBV6-1 to TRBJ1-1; possibly TRBD1 for D (5 bases). V lost 2 bases and J 4 bases, leaving 17 bases between the germline ends. Germline V lookup: CDR1 MNHNS, CDR2 SASEGT. The CDR3 is 16 residues long. The CDR3 sequence: CASSERLGGITTEAFF. CDR3 nucleotides: TGTGCCAGCAGTGAAAGGCTCGGGGGGATAACCACTGAAGCTTTCTTT.

The chain recombines TRBV11-3 with TRBJ1-1; 8 bases are shared with TRBD1. The CDR3 consists of 13 residues. In germline, CDR1 is SGHNT, CDR2 YENEEA. Trimming at V came to 8 bases and at J to 3 bases, leaving 5 bases not matched to a gene. CDR3: CASSRTGYTEAFF. CDR3 DNA: TGTGCCAGCTCCCGGACAGGGTACACTGAAGCTTTCTTT.

The chain carries TRBV28 and TRBJ1-2; the D is unclear. This CDR3 has 11 amino acids. With 5 bases removed from V and 8 bases from J, the gap between germline ends came to 9 bases. Germline V CDR1 and CDR2: MDHEN, SYDVKM. Here the CDR3 DNA reads TGTGCCAGCAGTGTCACTTTGGGCTACACCTTC. This gives the protein CASSVTLGYTF.

The J gene is TRBJ2-7, the V gene TRBV11-2; D call uncertain. The CDR3 totals 15 residues. In germline, CDR1 is SGHAT, CDR2 FQNNGV. Between the trimmed V and J ends, which lost 0 bases and 2 bases, there was a span of 11 bases. Written as DNA, the CDR3 is TGTGCCAGCAGCTTAGAAATCGCTGAGACCTACGAGCAGTACTTC. It specifies CASSLEIAETYEQYF. The full variable domain, with the rest looked up from reference TRBV11-2 and TRBJ2-7, is EAGVAQSPRYKIIEKRQSVAFWCNPISGHATLYWYQQILGQGPKLLIQFQNNGVVDDSQLPKDRFSAERLKGVDSTLKIQPAKLEDSAVYLCASSLEIAETYEQYFGPGTRLTVT.

This chain links TRBV6-2 or TRBV6-3 with TRBJ1-1, with D possibly being TRBD1 (6 bases). Germline CDR1 reads MNHEY; CDR2 reads SVGEGT. Between the trimmed V and J ends, which lost 7 bases and 1 base, there was a span of 13 bases. The CDR3 sequence is 14 residues long. CDR3 loop: CASNPGGRNTEAFF. Written as DNA, the CDR3 is TGTGCCAGCAACCCGGGGGGCCGGAACACTGAAGCTTTCTTT.

CDR3 bases: TGTGCCACCCATGGTTTGGACAGGTCGGGCACTGAAGCTTTCTTT. It codes for CATHGLDRSGTEAFF. The chain has TRBV19 and TRBJ1-1, with 7 bases matching TRBD1. After removal of 10 bases from V and 4 bases from J, the junction contained 15 bases not matched to a gene. Germline V gene lookup returns CDR1 LNHDA and CDR2 SQIVND (reference sequence). The CDR3 has 15 amino acids. Supplemented by reference TRBV19 and TRBJ1-1, the full variable domain reads DGGITQSPKYLFRKEGQNVTLSCEQNLNHDAMYWYRQDPGQGLRLIYYSQIVNDFQKGDIAEGYSVSREKKESFPLTVTSAQKNPTAFYLCATHGLDRSGTEAFFGQGTRLTVV.

V gene TRBV5-4 combines with J gene TRBJ1-2, with D maybe TRBD1 (5 bases). The CDR3 contains 16 residues. With 0 bases removed from V and 6 bases from J, the gap between germline ends came to 18 bases. The germline V gene encodes CDR1 SGHNT and CDR2 YYREEE (reference sequence). CDR3 DNA sequence: TGTGCCAGCAGCTTGGCGACCCAGGGAGTTATGCATGGCTACACCTTC. This encodes CASSLATQGVMHGYTF.

This clone showed up just a few times. The chain uses TRBV6-4 and TRBJ2-1; D is perhaps TRBD1 (5 bases). In germline, CDR1 is MRHNA, CDR2 SNTAGT. The CDR3 loop spans 13 amino acids. The germline V and J ends were trimmed by 3 bases and 2 bases, with 5 bases remaining between them. Here the CDR3 reads CASSEDTYNEQFF. CDR3 coding DNA: TGTGCCAGCAGTGAGGACACCTACAATGAGCAGTTCTTC.

V gene TRBV6-5 combines with J gene TRBJ2-7; D might be TRBD1 (6 bases). Germline CDR1 reads MNHEY; CDR2 reads SVGAGI. This CDR3 region has 14 residues. V was clipped by 6 bases and J by 0 bases, with 12 bases between them. Here the CDR3 reads CASRKQGLSYEQYF. The DNA of the CDR3 is TGTGCCAGCAGAAAACAGGGTCTCTCCTACGAGCAGTACTTC.

This chain connects TRBV11-1 to TRBJ2-7; D not resolved. CDR1 SGHAT and CDR2 FQDESV come from the germline V gene (reference sequence). This CDR3 is 14 amino acids long. V was cut by 8 bases and J by 2 bases, with 16 bases left in between. The CDR3 protein is CASGTWAPTYEQYF. CDR3 in DNA: TGTGCCAGCGGTACGTGGGCACCGACCTACGAGCAGTACTTC.

In this sample, this clone turned up once. The chain employs TRBV16 and TRBJ1-1; D may be TRBD1 (5 bases). Trimming took off 2 bases at V and 3 bases at J, with 10 bases between the two ends. Germline CDR1 KGHSY, CDR2 FQNENV. This CDR3 is 14 amino acids long. The CDR3 nucleotides read TGTGCCAGCAGCCAAAACAGGTTTTACACTGAAGCTTTCTTT. It translates to CASSQNRFYTEAFF.

The rearrangement uses TRBV7-9 and TRBJ2-1; D perhaps matches TRBD2 (5 bases). V was shortened by 2 bases and J by 7 bases, with 15 bases between the two germline ends. CDR1 and CDR2 (germline): SEHNR, FQNEAQ (reference sequence). CDR3 length: 15 residues. In DNA, the CDR3 is TGTGCCAGCAGCTTACCTTTTGGAACGGGAAATGAGCAGTTCTTC. Protein sequence: CASSLPFGTGNEQFF.

This sequence joins TRBV28 and TRBJ1-2; 7 positions match TRBD1. The germline V gene has CDR1 MDHEN and CDR2 SYDVKM. V shed 4 bases, J shed 2 bases, and the junction held 4 bases outside the gene matches. CDR3 length equals 14 residues. The CDR3 sequence is CASSSGTANYGYTF. CDR3 nucleotides: TGTGCCAGCAGTTCCGGGACAGCGAACTATGGCTACACCTTC.

The gene calls are TRBV5-4 and TRBJ2-1, with TRBD2 matching 8 bases. Germline CDR1 is SGHNT and CDR2 is YYREEE (reference sequence). CDR3 length: 14 residues. V lost 5 bases to trimming and J lost 6 bases; unmatched junction nucleotides: 7. CDR3 bases: TGTGCCAGCAGTGGCGGACTAGCAGTCAATGAGCAGTTCTTC. The encoded protein is CASSGGLAVNEQFF.

V is TRBV2 and J is TRBJ1-1; TRBD1 is a possible D gene (5 bases). The CDR3 extends over 13 amino acids. V lost 6 bases to trimming and J lost 7 bases, with 15 bases between them. Germline V gene lookup returns CDR1 SNHLY and CDR2 FYNNEI. In DNA, the CDR3 is TGTGCCAGCAGACCACAGGTAACTCTTGAAGCTTTCTTT. Translation gives CASRPQVTLEAFF.

The chain has TRBV30 and TRBJ1-2; D is unresolved. There are 14 residues in the CDR3. The germline CDR1 and CDR2 sequences are GTSNPN and SVGIG (reference sequence). Trimming removed 0 bases at V and 0 bases at J, with 8 bases between. CDR3 protein: CAWSVYGPNYGYTF. The CDR3 nucleotides read TGTGCCTGGAGTGTATACGGTCCTAACTATGGCTACACCTTC.